The entry below gives a single TCR beta chain sequence along with its context. Its specific antigen is unknown. Base qualities are not provided; no much larger clone lies one nucleotide away. Using the deep immunoSEQ assay, multiplex PCR amplified TCR CDR3 regions from genomic DNA. Extracted genomic DNA from each cell subset was distributed evenly across all wells of several immunoSEQ 96-well plates, and each plate was treated as a replicate. Each replicate PCR for unsorted PBMC received 250 to 300 ng genomic DNA, equal to approximately 30,000 T cell genomes. Unsorted PBMC genomic DNA was sequenced across ten immunoSEQ deep assay plates. Purified libraries were quantified with a Qubit 3.0 fluorometer, sized on a Bioanalyzer 2100, and re-quantified with the KAPA Library Quantification kit. Each immunoSEQ 96-well plate was sequenced on its own single-read 150-cycle Illumina NextSeq 550 flow cell. As for how the authors treated the data: Because only junctional sequences without quality scores were contained in the immunoSEQ output, filtering matching that applied to full-length reads could not be performed. To assign V/J genes and CDR3, sequences were annotated against IMGT germline references using PyIR, a Python wrapper for IgBLAST v1.9. Any read was removed if the V/J assignment was weak (E-value above 1e-6), the CDR3 was missing, or the read contained stop codons, out-of-frame junctions, or ambiguous translated residues. A V3J clonotype was defined by an identical inferred V gene, J gene, and CDR3 amino acid sequence. Percentage overlap between repertoires was computed as shared unique clonotypes divided by the size of the smaller repertoire. Richness of each repertoire was evaluated using RTK rarefaction, the Chao1 estimator, and Recon v2.1 estimates of unobserved clonotypes. The source is immuneACCESS, and TCRdb retained only in-frame sequences with V and J called. Part of the clones is not carried over; for the studies checked, unresolved V genes explain less than half of this, and the remainder is unexplained. D and trimming come from the DNA, and the V and J calls and clone size come from that table. The sample table records fewer than 650,000 clones; about 82% of these occur just once. The ten largest make up around 13% of the sample.

The sample is drawn from a study of shared clonotypes between healthy human individuals (dated by TCRdb to about 2020). In terms of the full investigation: The cohort comprised two women and three men aged 18 to 49 years. The study deeply sequenced blood TCR repertoires of five healthy adults to estimate repertoire size and the extent of clonotype sharing between individuals. To increase sequencing depth and limit assay-specific biases, different laboratories used diverse techniques to prepare libraries and sequence TCR repertoires. Between about 0.85 and 8.9 billion PBMCs per donor were obtained by leukapheresis.

Broader findings and caveats from the paper: The genetic and exposure-history diversity represented was limited by the small number of donors. Only blood was sampled, and tissue TCR repertoires likely differ from those in blood. Based on pairwise subsampling, the degree of clonotype sharing among donors was expected to be affected by sequencing depth.

The donors were healthy, HIV-negative adults with no recently reported acute infections or vaccinations. All donors were Caucasian adults living in Nashville, Tennessee, USA. In the unsorted samples, 85 million to 100 million PBMCs were counted, and genomic DNA was extracted using the QIAamp DNA Blood Mini kit. Blood was obtained by leukapheresis, after which PBMCs were separated by Ficoll-Histopaque density gradient centrifugation and cryopreserved in liquid nitrogen vapor phase. Counted from cysteine to phenylalanine, this CDR3 has 15 amino acids. The retained sequence is limited to the CDR3, 45 bases, with the frame set at the first base. The CDR1 and CDR2 encoded by the germline V gene are SGHRS and YFSETQ. Trimming accounts for 4 bases at V and 7 bases at J, while the number of junction bases matched to no gene is 7.

The chain is assembled from TRBV5-1 and TRBJ2-7, and 14 junction bases match TRBD2. Specimen: PBMCs. The receptor was isolated from a woman between 35 and 50 years old in good health. Some clones in this sample may be carry-over from other donors' samples. CDR3 region: CASSPTGLAGVEQYF. The DNA sequence follows: TGCGCCAGCAGCCCCACGGGACTAGCGGGAGTGGAGCAGTACTTC.